This T cell receptor (beta chain) is from a study of T cell changes during pregnancy in multiple sclerosis. The protocol was immunoSEQ multiplex PCR, while the TCRdb copy is restricted to in-frame clones and leaves out a portion. This table holds 80,000 to 130,000 clones, about 94% found once. This CDR3 is 14 amino acids long. V lost 3 bases and J lost 0, with 7 bases in between. Per the germline V gene, CDR1 is MNHEY and CDR2 is SVGAGI. This clonotype originated in a female donor with multiple sclerosis, enrolled in a pregnancy study. V gene TRBV6-5 combines with J gene TRBJ2-3, with D uncertain. The input for sequencing was peripheral blood, taken before pregnancy. CDR3 DNA sequence: TGTGCCAGCAGTTATGGAGAAAGCACAGATACGCAGTATTTT. This encodes CASSYGESTDTQYF.